This T cell receptor (beta chain) comes out of a study of T cells in Graves' hyperthyroidism and ophthalmopathy. Notes on the study in general: Peripheral blood also featured most of the thyroid clonotypes expanded above 0.001. Ophthalmopathy, as predicted by the model, came a median about six months after the prediction.

The V gene's germline CDR1 is SGHAT and CDR2 FQNNGV. This CDR3 contains 13 residues. Deletions cut 7 bases from V and 4 bases from J, with 10 bases between. RNA transcripts served as the template for amplifying TCR beta CDR3 regions. A set of HTBI primers served as the primers for a first-round RT-PCR of the TCR CDR3. TCRdb independently ran MiXCR on the multiplex PCR reads; one entry per CDR3 protein. The sample holds about 640,000 distinct CDR3 sequences, around 20% seen once. A NOSPECS grade of at least 4, a Clinical Activity Score of at least 3 and duration under 3 months were recorded in ophthalmopathy patients. Patients showing uncontrolled infection, other autoimmune disease, pregnancy or lactation were ineligible. This clonotype was seen many times. Its specificity is not known.

Sample: blood. V gene TRBV11-2 combines with J gene TRBJ2-2; D is uncertain. The clonotype originates from a man under 40 with Graves' ophthalmopathy. The CDR3 DNA sequence: TGTGCCAGCACCTCCTACACCACCGGGGAGCTGTTTTTT. It translates to CASTSYTTGELFF.